This note documents a single TCR beta chain sequence. Ages ranged from about 18 to 89 years, with residence in fewer than 25 US areas. Participant-given clinical history determined each cohort assignment. Profiled with immunoSEQ multiplex PCR; TCRdb holds only in-frame clones, not every one. The data contain about 270,000 clones, 85% to 90% of them singletons. The sample belongs to a study of blood T cell repertoires in COVID-19. On the study more broadly: Samples of COVID-19 (acute and convalescent) were obtained from the United States, Italy and Spain. Nucleic acid was either cDNA or gDNA, and it came from T cells, B-cell-depleted T cells, or PBMCs.

V was clipped by 4 bases and J by 4 bases; unmatched bases: 5. Germline V CDR1 and CDR2: GTSNPN, SVGIG (reference sequence). This CDR3 has 14 amino acids. The sequencing sample was made of PBMCs or T cells enriched from blood (not recorded which). This TCR was sampled from a woman aged 25-40 years with acute COVID-19. This sequence joins TRBV30 and TRBJ2-1; 9 bases align to TRBD1. In nucleotides, the CDR3 is TGTGCCTGGACCAAGACAGGGGGGTACAATGAGCAGTTCTTC. It specifies CAWTKTGGYNEQFF.